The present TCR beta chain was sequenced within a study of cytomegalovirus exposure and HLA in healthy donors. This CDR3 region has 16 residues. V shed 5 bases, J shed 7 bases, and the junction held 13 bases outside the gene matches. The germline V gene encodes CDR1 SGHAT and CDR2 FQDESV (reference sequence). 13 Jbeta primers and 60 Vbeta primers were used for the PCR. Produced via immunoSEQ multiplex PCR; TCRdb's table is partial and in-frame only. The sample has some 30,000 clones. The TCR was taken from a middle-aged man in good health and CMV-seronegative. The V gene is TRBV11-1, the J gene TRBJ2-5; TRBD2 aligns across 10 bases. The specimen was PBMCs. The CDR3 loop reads CASSLLEVAGGGTQYF. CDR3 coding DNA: TGTGCCAGCAGCCTCCTTGAAGTAGCGGGAGGAGGGACCCAGTACTTC.